The 25 T cell receptor beta chains presented below share a single source sample, sequenced in a study of T cell responses to AZD1222 COVID-19 vaccine (dated by TCRdb to the early 2020s). In the paper's terms, the time point label means: baseline before first vaccination. To prepare the library, the immunoSEQ multiplex PCR assay was applied. Held by TCRdb, this immuneACCESS table contains in-frame sequences only and omits some clones. Under half of the omission traces to an unresolved V gene where checked; the cause of the rest is unknown. This sample gives about 90,000 clones in total; 70% to 90% of them show up just once. About 7.5% of the sample goes to the ten largest clones. Sequenced material: peripheral blood, taken on day 0 of AZD1222 vaccination. The receptors originated from an adult in good health.

The table lists this clone with a few counts. V and J are TRBV5-6 and TRBJ2-1, with D maybe TRBD1 (6 bases). This CDR3 is 16 amino acids long. Germline loops: CDR1 SGHDT, CDR2 YYEEEE. Trimming cost V 0 bases and J 2 bases, with 12 bases left between them. The CDR3, as DNA: TGTGCCAGCAGCTTGGTTGGGGGCCAAGCCTACAATGAGCAGTTCTTC. Translated: CASSLVGGQAYNEQFF.

This chain connects TRBV4-2 to TRBJ2-7; 7 bases line up with TRBD2. The CDR3 totals 14 residues. The junction had 2 bases not matched to a gene; V was cut back by 1 base and J by 2 bases. Per the germline V gene, CDR1 is LGHNA and CDR2 is YNFKEQ. The CDR3 here is CASSQGEGPYEQYF. Written as DNA, the CDR3 is TGTGCCAGCAGCCAAGGGGAGGGCCCCTACGAGCAGTACTTC.

This clone was observed a single time. V gene TRBV19 combines with J gene TRBJ1-4; tentative D call: TRBD1 (5 bases). From germline, CDR1 is LNHDA and CDR2 SQIVND (reference sequence). Trimming left V 3 bases short and J 4 bases short, with 12 bases between. The CDR3 is made up of 15 amino acids. DNA of the CDR3: TGTGCCAGTAGTATGGGGCAGACCCTTAATGAAAAACTGTTTTTT. Protein sequence: CASSMGQTLNEKLFF.

The chain carries TRBV3-1 (or the pseudogene TRBV3-2) and TRBJ1-6; no definite D call. V was clipped by 0 bases and J by 15 bases, with 9 bases between them. Per the germline V gene, CDR1 is LGHDT and CDR2 is YNNKEL (reference sequence). The CDR3 runs 12 residues. The CDR3: CASSQDRLHLHF. CDR3 DNA sequence: TGTGCCAGCAGCCAAGATCGCCTGCACCTCCACTTT.

The chain combines TRBV19 with TRBJ1-5; TRBD1 might be the D (6 bases). Germline V gene lookup returns CDR1 LNHDA and CDR2 SQIVND (reference sequence). The germline V and J ends were trimmed by 7 bases and 6 bases, with 13 bases remaining between them. The CDR3 sequence is 13 residues long. The CDR3 region is CASTIGGVQPQHF. The CDR3 DNA follows: TGTGCCAGTACCATAGGGGGGGTTCAGCCCCAGCATTTT.

The chain combines TRBV10-3 with TRBJ2-7, with 9 bases lining up with TRBD2. The V gene end was trimmed by 1 base and the J gene end by 3 bases; junction bases not matched to a gene: 7. The length of the CDR3 is 16 residues. CDR1 is ENHRY and CDR2 is SYGVKD in the germline V gene. The CDR3 sequence is CAISEFNSGRGYEQYF. CDR3 sequence (DNA): TGTGCCATCAGTGAGTTTAATAGCGGGAGAGGCTACGAGCAGTACTTC.

A few counts support this clone. The chain combines TRBV3-1 (or the pseudogene TRBV3-2) with TRBJ2-7; 7 bases align to TRBD2. The CDR3 spans 16 residues. Trimming at V came to 4 bases and at J to 2 bases, leaving 11 bases not matched to a gene. Germline V gene data show CDR1 as LGHDT and CDR2 as YNNKEL (reference sequence). CDR3 nucleotides: TGTGCCAGCAGCCTTGACGCCGGGACTAAGGCCTACGAGCAGTACTTC. Translated, it gives CASSLDAGTKAYEQYF.

This clone has more than one count but fewer than ten. The V and J genes are TRBV7-9 and TRBJ2-7; TRBD2 matches at 8 bases. J lost 7 bases, V lost 5 bases, and 10 bases had no gene match. Germline CDR1 is SEHNR and CDR2 is FQNEAQ (reference sequence). The CDR3 is 14 amino acids. The CDR3 coding sequence is TGTGCCAGCAGCCCGCCAAGACTAGCGTCGGAGCAGTACTTC. Protein sequence: CASSPPRLASEQYF.

V and J are TRBV6-5 and TRBJ1-2, with D maybe TRBD1 (5 bases). CDR1 MNHEY and CDR2 SVGAGI come from the germline V gene. The germline V and J ends were trimmed by 4 bases and 8 bases, with 14 bases remaining between them. The CDR3 totals 13 residues. CDR3 coding DNA: TGTGCCAGCAGTTTGATGGGACTTTACGGCTACACCTTC. Its translation is CASSLMGLYGYTF.

The chain joins TRBV9 to TRBJ2-1, with 7 positions matching TRBD1. This CDR3 region has 16 residues. Germline V gives CDR1 SGDLS, CDR2 YYNGEE. V lost 0 bases, J lost 6 bases, and 9 bases stayed unmatched. The CDR3: CASSVEDRPPFNEQFF. The CDR3 DNA reads TGTGCCAGCAGCGTAGAGGACAGGCCGCCGTTCAATGAGCAGTTCTTC.

This clone was counted only a few times. J is TRBJ2-3 and V is TRBV28, with 11 bases lining up with TRBD2. Trimming cost V 3 bases and J 0 bases; bases outside gene matches: 14. The CDR3 has 20 residues. CDR1 is MDHEN, CDR2 SYDVKM, per germline. The CDR3 sequence is CASSLELAGGTLLSTDTQYF. DNA for the CDR3: TGTGCCAGCAGTTTGGAGCTAGCGGGAGGAACCCTCTTGAGCACAGATACGCAGTATTTT.

This sequence joins TRBV2 and TRBJ2-1; 8 positions match TRBD1. This CDR3 is built from 14 residues. V was pared by 8 bases and J by 8 bases, with 11 bases of the junction left unmatched. Germline-derived CDR1 and CDR2 are SNHLY and FYNNEI. CDR3 DNA sequence: TGTGCCAGCGGGAACCTCCAGGGGGCGGATGAGCAGTTCTTC. It is translated as CASGNLQGADEQFF.

The V and J genes are TRBV9 and TRBJ1-2, with D perhaps matching TRBD1 (6 bases). V lost 3 bases to trimming and J lost 4 bases, with 16 bases between them. Germline CDR1 is SGDLS and CDR2 is YYNGEE. The length of the CDR3 is 15 residues. The CDR3 bases are TGTGCCAGCAGCGACACTGGGGGGGCCTTCTATGGCTACACCTTC. It yields the protein CASSDTGGAFYGYTF.

V is TRBV9 and J is TRBJ1-5; 8 bases agree with TRBD1. Trimming removed 2 bases from V and 6 bases from J; junction bases left unmatched: 4. Germline V gene data show CDR1 as SGDLS and CDR2 as YYNGEE. This CDR3 is 14 amino acids long. CDR3 residues: CASSVGTGGQPQHF. The CDR3 coding sequence is TGTGCCAGCAGCGTGGGGACAGGCGGTCAGCCCCAGCATTTT.

The table lists this clone with many counts. V usage is TRBV27 and J usage is TRBJ2-1; 10 positions match TRBD1. After removal of 7 bases from V and 0 bases from J, the junction contained 6 bases not matched to a gene. CDR1 and CDR2 from the germline V gene are MNHEY and SMNVEV (reference sequence). This CDR3 spans 16 amino acids. CDR3 amino acids: CASIPTGGSSYNEQFF. CDR3 bases: TGTGCCAGCATCCCGACAGGGGGCAGCTCCTACAATGAGCAGTTCTTC.

The V call is TRBV6-5, the J call TRBJ1-2; D unresolved. This CDR3 comprises 16 residues. V gave up 1 base and J gave up 9 bases, with 21 bases separating them. Germline loops: CDR1 MNHEY, CDR2 SVGAGI. CDR3 sequence (DNA): TGTGCCAGCAGTTACTTTGGCGCAGGCGGGCTAGTAAGCTACACCTTC. Translating it yields CASSYFGAGGLVSYTF.

V usage is TRBV7-3 and J usage is TRBJ2-5; 7 bases match TRBD2. Germline CDR1 and CDR2: SGHTA and FQGTGA. The CDR3 sequence is 14 residues long. Germline trimming cut 5 bases from V and 4 bases from J; bases unmatched to any gene: 7. CDR3 amino acids: CASSLERLAETQYF. In nucleotides, the CDR3 is TGTGCCAGCAGCCTCGAGAGACTAGCAGAGACCCAGTACTTC.

DNA for the CDR3: TGTGCCAGCAGCCCCGTTCTTGCGACTAGCACAGATACGCAGTATTTT. Translated: CASSPVLATSTDTQYF. The chain has TRBV7-9 and TRBJ2-3, with D unclear. This CDR3 contains 16 residues. The germline V gene has CDR1 SEHNR and CDR2 FQNEAQ (reference sequence). Trimming cost V 5 bases and J 0 bases, with 15 bases left between them.

The V and J genes are TRBV7-3 and TRBJ1-1; D is unclear. Germline CDR1 reads SGHTA; CDR2 reads FQGTGA. CDR3 length equals 13 residues. Trimming cost V 0 bases and J 3 bases, with 5 bases left between them. The CDR3 sequence: CASSLTMDTEAFF. CDR3 bases: TGTGCCAGCAGCTTAACGATGGACACTGAAGCTTTCTTT.

The chain joins TRBV4-3 to TRBJ1-2, with a weak D call TRBD1 (6 bases). CDR1 LGHNA and CDR2 YSLEER come from the germline V gene. V lost 3 bases and J 8 bases, leaving 19 bases between the germline ends. The CDR3 spans 15 residues. CDR3 in DNA: TGCGCCAGCAGCCATCTAGGGGGGAGCCCCAGGGGCTACACCTTC. It encodes CASSHLGGSPRGYTF.

In nucleotides, the CDR3 is TGTGCCAGCAATTCTGGCGGTTCTGGAAACACCATATATTTT. This sequence encodes CASNSGGSGNTIYF. This chain joins TRBV9 and TRBJ1-3; D remains ambiguous. The germline V and J ends were trimmed by 6 bases and 1 base, with 11 bases remaining between them. The CDR3 sequence is 14 residues long. Germline CDR1 SGDLS, CDR2 YYNGEE.

This clone has only one observation. The CDR3 DNA sequence: TGCGCCAGCAGCCAAGATGCGAAGGGACAGGGCTATGAAAAACTGTTTTTT. Its protein product is CASSQDAKGQGYEKLFF. The chain carries TRBV4-1 and TRBJ1-4; TRBD1 matches at 9 bases. Germline CDR1 reads MGHRA; CDR2 reads YSYEKL. J lost 6 bases, V lost 0 bases, and 8 bases had no gene match. CDR3 length: 17 residues.

This chain uses TRBV6-5 with TRBJ1-2; no clear D gene. Germline V gene sequence: CDR1 MNHEY, CDR2 SVGAGI. The V end was cut by 10 bases, the J end by 1 base, with 10 bases between. The CDR3 is 12 amino acids. This CDR3 is CATRDINYGYTF. The CDR3, as DNA: TGTGCCACCCGGGATATTAACTATGGCTACACCTTC.

The rearrangement links TRBV6-1 to TRBJ1-1; a possible D gene is TRBD1 (5 bases). CDR3 length: 14 amino acids. V gave up 6 bases and J gave up 4 bases, with 15 bases separating them. Germline CDR1 and CDR2: MNHNS and SASEGT. The CDR3 region is CASSSGGSATEAFF. CDR3 DNA sequence: TGTGCCAGCAGCTCGGGGGGTTCGGCCACTGAAGCTTTCTTT.

The chain couples TRBV27 to TRBJ1-6, with 7 bases matching TRBD1. CDR1 MNHEY and CDR2 SMNVEV come from the germline V gene (reference sequence). V dropped 3 bases and J dropped 4; count of bases not matched to a gene: 9. This CDR3 comprises 17 residues. The CDR3 protein is CASSLATGTHYNSPLHF. The DNA of the CDR3 is TGTGCCAGCAGTTTGGCGACAGGGACCCATTATAATTCACCCCTCCACTTT.